The 13 T cell receptor beta chains listed next were all sequenced from one sample in a study of T cells after yellow fever vaccination. MiXCR was run by TCRdb on the 5' RACE reads, yielding one entry per CDR3 protein. The sample has about 550,000 distinct CDR3 sequences; around 21% are singletons. Sequenced here: PBMCs, sampled 15 days after the yellow fever booster vaccination. All receptors derive from a man under 40 who received the YFV17D yellow fever vaccine.

This sequence joins TRBV7-2 and TRBJ2-2; D ambiguous. The CDR3 is 16 amino acids. V dropped 8 bases and J dropped 2 bases, with 18 bases sitting between them. CDR1 is SGHTA and CDR2 is FQGNSA in the germline V gene. The CDR3 spells CASEGFRISNTGELFF. CDR3 bases: TGTGCCAGCGAAGGGTTCCGGATTTCAAACACCGGGGAGCTGTTTTTT.

DNA for the CDR3: TGCAGCGTTCCAAAACGGAAATACAATGAGCAGTTCTTC. Translation gives CSVPKRKYNEQFF. This chain joins TRBV29-1 and TRBJ2-1, with D unresolved. Germline values: CDR1 SQVTM, CDR2 ANQGSEA. The CDR3 loop spans 13 amino acids. V was pared by 5 bases and J by 4 bases, with 12 bases between.

J is TRBJ1-3 and V is TRBV12-3 or TRBV12-4; 12 nucleotides match TRBD1. This CDR3 region has 14 residues. The V gene end was trimmed by 6 bases and the J gene end by 7 bases; junction bases not matched to a gene: 4. CDR3 region: CASSRGQGANTIYF. CDR3 DNA: TGTGCCAGCAGCCGGGGACAGGGGGCGAACACCATATATTTT.

This chain links TRBV7-2 with TRBJ2-7, with 9 bases lining up with TRBD2. The CDR3 sequence is 16 residues long. The ends lost 2 bases at V and 5 bases at J; junction bases unmatched: 10. The V gene's germline CDR1 is SGHTA and CDR2 FQGNSA. CDR3 sequence (DNA): TGTGCCAGCAGCTTAAGGGGTGCGGGAGGGGTCAACGAGCAGTACTTC. This sequence encodes CASSLRGAGGVNEQYF.

The J gene is TRBJ2-1, the V gene TRBV12-3 or TRBV12-4; 14 positions agree with TRBD2. Losses at the gene ends were 2 bases for V and 8 bases for J; bases not matched to a gene: 14. This CDR3 is built from 19 residues. The CDR3 nucleotides are TGTGCCAGCAGTTTATCTCGGGGGGGGACTAGCGGGAGAGGGTATGAGCAGTTCTTC. It encodes CASSLSRGGTSGRGYEQFF.

This clonotype has just a few counts. The chain couples TRBV7-2 to TRBJ2-1, with 12 bases fitting TRBD2. CDR1 is SGHTA, CDR2 FQGNSA, per germline. CDR3 size: 16 residues. V shed 2 bases and J 8 bases; nucleotides not matched to a gene: 7. The CDR3 DNA sequence: TGTGCCAGCAGCTTAAAACTAGCGGGAGGAAGCGATGAGCAGTTCTTC. Its protein product is CASSLKLAGGSDEQFF.

The chain combines TRBV7-2 with TRBJ2-1; no reliable D call. From germline, CDR1 is SGHTA and CDR2 FQGNSA. The germline V and J ends were trimmed by 4 bases and 10 bases, with 11 bases remaining between them. CDR3 length: 12 amino acids. DNA for the CDR3: TGTGCCAGCAGCTCAACAGCAGTAGAGCAGTTCTTC. It yields the protein CASSSTAVEQFF.

The gene calls are TRBV20-1 and TRBJ2-1; D not resolved. The CDR3 extends over 10 amino acids. V was clipped by 6 bases and J by 5 bases, with 5 bases between them. CDR1 and CDR2 (germline): DFQATT, SNEGSKA (reference sequence). The CDR3 spells CSATDNEQFF. In DNA, the CDR3 is TGCAGTGCCACGGACAATGAGCAGTTCTTC.

This clonotype appeared a few times. The J gene is TRBJ2-1, the V gene TRBV5-1; 12 bases map to TRBD1. Trimming at V came to 2 bases and at J to 6 bases, leaving 3 bases not matched to a gene. This CDR3 is built from 15 residues. Germline V gene data show CDR1 as SGHRS and CDR2 as YFSETQ. The CDR3 coding sequence is TGCGCCAGCAGCTTTCAGGGACAGGGGGCCAATGAGCAGTTCTTC. Protein sequence: CASSFQGQGANEQFF.

This clonotype came up a few times. The CDR3 loop reads CASSVGSLGGETQYF. The CDR3 region has the DNA TGTGCCAGCAGTGTCGGTAGTCTTGGGGGAGAGACCCAGTACTTC. The chain uses TRBV25-1 and TRBJ2-5; TRBD1 or TRBD2 may be the D gene (5 bases each). Trimming stripped 4 bases from V and 4 bases from J, with 16 bases between. There are 15 residues in the CDR3. Per the germline V gene, CDR1 is MGHDK and CDR2 is SYGVNS.

The chain employs TRBV14 and TRBJ1-3; possibly TRBD1 for D (6 bases). The V end was cut by 4 bases, the J end by 4 bases, with 11 bases between. Germline loops: CDR1 SGHDN, CDR2 FVKESK. The CDR3 totals 14 residues. CDR3 bases: TGTGCCAGCAGCCCGGGACATGGAGGAAACACCATATATTTT. Protein product: CASSPGHGGNTIYF.

This clonotype was found a few times. The genes are TRBV9 and TRBJ2-1; D gene unclear. Trimming took off 4 bases at V and 10 bases at J, with 18 bases between the two ends. CDR1 SGDLS and CDR2 YYNGEE come from the germline V gene. The CDR3 is 14 residues long. CDR3 protein: CASSPRSWNDEQFF. The CDR3 coding sequence is TGTGCCAGCAGCCCCCGGAGTTGGAACGACGAGCAGTTCTTC.

This clonotype was seen more than once but under ten times. The J gene is TRBJ2-1, the V gene TRBV19; TRBD2 aligns across 8 bases. V shed 5 bases, J shed 5 bases, and the junction held 11 bases outside the gene matches. This CDR3 is 16 amino acids long. Germline-derived CDR1 and CDR2 are LNHDA and SQIVND (reference sequence). Here the CDR3 DNA reads TGTGCCAGTAGTTGGGGTCGGGGGGGTAAGGACAATGAGCAGTTCTTC. Translating it yields CASSWGRGGKDNEQFF.